This T cell receptor (beta chain) emerged from a study of blood T cell repertoires in COVID-19. Trimming removed 6 bases at V and 3 bases at J, with 12 bases between. This CDR3 region has 13 residues. Germline values: CDR1 LNHDA, CDR2 SQIVND (reference sequence). Authors' methods: Amplification with reference gene primers provided the estimates of nucleated cell counts. Method: immunoSEQ multiplex PCR; TCRdb's copy keeps in-frame clones and lacks some. The V and J calls and clone size were taken over from that table, and D and trimming were inferred from the DNA. Of approximately 76,000 clones in the sample, roughly 87% were seen once.

This TCR derives from a man younger than 45 with acute or convalescent COVID-19. Sequenced input: peripheral blood. V usage is TRBV19 and J usage is TRBJ2-7, with D uncertain. Here the CDR3 reads CASSATHYYEQYF. The CDR3 region has the DNA TGTGCCAGTAGCGCTACCCATTACTACGAGCAGTACTTC. The complete variable domain, with remaining parts taken from reference TRBV19 and TRBJ2-7, reads DGGITQSPKYLFRKEGQNVTLSCEQNLNHDAMYWYRQDPGQGLRLIYYSQIVNDFQKGDIAEGYSVSREKKESFPLTVTSAQKNPTAFYLCASSATHYYEQYFGPGTRLTVT.